This TCR beta chain was recorded in a study of metastatic and nonmetastatic thyroid tumors. Whole-study context: Across blood and tumor or nodule tissue, repertoires from malignant and benign thyroid patients were compared with one another. The study's findings and limits: Compared with benign nodules, malignant thyroid tumors were reported to have significantly higher TCR beta diversity in both blood and tumor.

Treatment of any kind had been given to no patient before thyroid surgery. CDR3 length equals 17 residues. Germline lookup yields CDR1 WSHSY and CDR2 SAAADI. With 4 bases clipped from V and 5 bases from J, the junction kept 13 bases outside the gene matches. Original methodology: Variation in CDR3 across clinicopathological groups served as the basis for constructing a distant-metastasis classifier in papillary thyroid cancer. MiXCR reprocessed the PCR reads for TCRdb. V and J calls and clone size were set by TCRdb, not the authors. The sample contains about 69,000 clones, 14% of which appear only once. Many counts were recorded for this clone. Its antigen remains unknown.

The clonotype comes from a male donor with papillary thyroid cancer or a benign thyroid nodule (not recorded which). Some clones in this sample may be carry-over from other donors' samples. Sample: blood. The chain employs TRBV10-2 and TRBJ1-1, with TRBD1 matching over 10 bases. This CDR3 is CASSVGRDRGIRTEAFF. The CDR3 DNA sequence: TGCGCCAGCAGTGTAGGCCGGGACAGGGGCATTCGGACTGAAGCTTTCTTT.